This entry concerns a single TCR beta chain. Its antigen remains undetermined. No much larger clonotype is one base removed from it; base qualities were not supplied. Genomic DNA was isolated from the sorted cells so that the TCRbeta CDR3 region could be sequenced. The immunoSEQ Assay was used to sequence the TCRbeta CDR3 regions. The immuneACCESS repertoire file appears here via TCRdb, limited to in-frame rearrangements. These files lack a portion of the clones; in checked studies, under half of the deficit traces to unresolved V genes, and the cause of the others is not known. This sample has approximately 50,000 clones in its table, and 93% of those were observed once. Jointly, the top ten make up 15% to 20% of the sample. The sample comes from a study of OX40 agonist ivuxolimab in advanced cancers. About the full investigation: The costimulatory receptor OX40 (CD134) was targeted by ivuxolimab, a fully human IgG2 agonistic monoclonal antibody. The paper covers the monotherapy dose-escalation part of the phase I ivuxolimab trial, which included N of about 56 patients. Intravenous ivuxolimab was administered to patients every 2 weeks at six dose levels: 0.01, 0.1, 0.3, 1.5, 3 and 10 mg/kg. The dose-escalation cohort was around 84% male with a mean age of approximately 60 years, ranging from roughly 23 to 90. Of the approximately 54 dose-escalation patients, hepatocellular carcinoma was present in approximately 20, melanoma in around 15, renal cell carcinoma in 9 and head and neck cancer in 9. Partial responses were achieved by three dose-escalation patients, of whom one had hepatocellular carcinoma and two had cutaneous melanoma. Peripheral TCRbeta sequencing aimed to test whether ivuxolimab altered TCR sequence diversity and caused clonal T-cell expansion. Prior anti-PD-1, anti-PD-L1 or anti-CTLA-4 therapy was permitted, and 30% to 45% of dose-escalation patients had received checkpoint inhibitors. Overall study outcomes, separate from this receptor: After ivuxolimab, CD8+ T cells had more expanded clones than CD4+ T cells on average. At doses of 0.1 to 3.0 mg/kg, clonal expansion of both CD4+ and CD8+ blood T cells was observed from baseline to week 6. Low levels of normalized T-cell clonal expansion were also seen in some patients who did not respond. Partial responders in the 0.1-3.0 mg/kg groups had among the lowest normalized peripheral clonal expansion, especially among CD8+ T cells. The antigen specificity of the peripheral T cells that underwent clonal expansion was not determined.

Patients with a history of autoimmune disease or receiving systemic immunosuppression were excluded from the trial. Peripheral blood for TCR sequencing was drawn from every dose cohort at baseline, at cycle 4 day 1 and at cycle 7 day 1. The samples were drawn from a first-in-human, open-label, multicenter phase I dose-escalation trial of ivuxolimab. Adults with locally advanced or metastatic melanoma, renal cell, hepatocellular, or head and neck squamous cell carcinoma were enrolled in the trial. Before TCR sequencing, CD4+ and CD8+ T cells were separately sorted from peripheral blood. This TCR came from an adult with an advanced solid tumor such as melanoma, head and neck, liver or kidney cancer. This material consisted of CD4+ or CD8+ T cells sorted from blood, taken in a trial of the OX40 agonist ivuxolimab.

The CDR3 is CASSLGAYPTDTQYF. DNA sequence: TGTGCCAGCAGTTTAGGGGCGTACCCCACAGATACGCAGTATTTT. The chain joins TRBV28 to TRBJ2-3; the D gene is possibly TRBD1, with 5 bases matching. Trimming at the junction amounts to 2 bases on V and 2 bases on J, and the germline ends lie 11 bases apart. The CDR3 measures 15 amino acids from cysteine to phenylalanine. CDR3 DNA is the only sequence kept; it has 45 bases, read in frame from the first base. Looking up the germline V gene yields CDR1 MDHEN and CDR2 SYDVKM.